These 9 T cell receptor beta chains originate from one sample sequenced in a study of blood T cell repertoires in COVID-19. The table came from immunoSEQ multiplex PCR; TCRdb's copy has only in-frame clones and leaves some out. The sample has 150,000 to 200,000 clones; roughly 76% are singletons. The sample comprised peripheral blood. These receptors came from a woman aged 50 to 60 with active or convalescent COVID-19.

This chain connects TRBV4-3 to TRBJ2-1; possible D gene TRBD1, 6 bases. There are 14 residues in the CDR3. CDR1 is LGHNA, CDR2 YSLEER, per germline. Trimming stripped 3 bases from V and 5 bases from J, with 11 bases between. The CDR3 DNA reads as TGCGCCAGCAGCCACGGACAGATAAACAATGAGCAGTTCTTC. This gives the protein CASSHGQINNEQFF.

The V gene is TRBV11-2, the J gene TRBJ2-1; 7 nucleotides align to TRBD2. The CDR3 totals 18 residues. Germline assignment: CDR1 SGHAT and CDR2 FQNNGV. Trimming at V came to 2 bases and at J to 2 bases, leaving 12 bases not matched to a gene. CDR3 in amino acids: CASSLSRVGGRTYNEQFF. As DNA, the CDR3 is TGTGCCAGCAGCTTATCAAGGGTGGGGGGGAGAACCTACAATGAGCAGTTCTTC.

The rearrangement uses TRBV6-6 and TRBJ1-4; D may be TRBD1 (6 bases). There are 14 residues in the CDR3. CDR1 and CDR2 from the germline V gene are MNHNY and SVGAGI (reference sequence). Trimming took off 1 base at V and 5 bases at J, with 8 bases between the two ends. This CDR3 is CASSYWQGNEKLFF. CDR3 bases: TGTGCCAGCAGTTACTGGCAGGGGAATGAAAAACTGTTTTTT.

The chain is built from TRBV30 and TRBJ1-6; 8 bases fit TRBD1. V shed 3 bases and J 8 bases; nucleotides not matched to a gene: 6. The CDR3 contains 14 residues. Germline lookup yields CDR1 GTSNPN and CDR2 SVGIG (reference sequence). CDR3 nucleotide sequence: TGTGCCTGGAGCGACAGGGGTAGGCATTCACCCCTCCACTTT. It codes for CAWSDRGRHSPLHF.

The chain has TRBV28 and TRBJ1-1; perhaps TRBD1 as D (6 bases). Germline CDR1 reads MDHEN; CDR2 reads SYDVKM. The CDR3 loop spans 15 amino acids. Trimming removed 7 bases from V and 4 bases from J, with 19 bases in between. The chain's CDR3 is CASTVGGDGGTEAFF. The DNA of the CDR3 is TGTGCCAGCACCGTAGGGGGGGACGGGGGCACTGAAGCTTTCTTT. The variable domain in full, completed from reference TRBV28 and TRBJ1-1, reads DVKVTQSSRYLVKRTGEKVFLECVQDMDHENMFWYRQDPGLGLRLIYFSYDVKMKEKGDIPEGYSVSREKKERFSLILESASTNQTSMYLCASTVGGDGGTEAFFGQGTRLTVV.

The chain employs TRBV2 and TRBJ2-5; D is perhaps TRBD2 (6 bases). Germline V gene lookup returns CDR1 SNHLY and CDR2 FYNNEI. Trimming shortened V by 6 bases and J by 5 bases, and 13 bases separated the two germline ends. This CDR3 has 13 amino acids. The CDR3 is CASSYRLGETQYF. The CDR3 DNA follows: TGTGCCAGCAGCTATAGACTAGGGGAGACCCAGTACTTC. Full variable domain (missing parts from reference TRBV2 and TRBJ2-5): EPEVTQTPSHQVTQMGQEVILRCVPISNHLYFYWYRQILGQKVEFLVSFYNNEISEKSEIFDDQFSVERPDGSNFTLKIRSTKLEDSAMYFCASSYRLGETQYFGPGTRLLVL.

The rearrangement uses TRBV7-2 and TRBJ2-7; weak D call: TRBD1 (6 bases). V gave up 3 bases and J gave up 4 bases, with 7 bases separating them. The germline V gene encodes CDR1 SGHTA and CDR2 FQGNSA. CDR3 length equals 12 residues. The CDR3 coding sequence is TGTGCCAGCAGCTTCACAGGGTACGAGCAGTACTTC. It yields the protein CASSFTGYEQYF.

The V and J genes are TRBV30 and TRBJ1-5; perhaps TRBD1 as D (5 bases). The CDR3 spans 15 residues. Per the germline V gene, CDR1 is GTSNPN and CDR2 is SVGIG (reference sequence). V lost 1 base to trimming and J lost 3 bases, with 13 bases between them. The CDR3, as DNA: TGTGCCTGGAGTGGTCGGGGGTTATACAATCAGCCCCAGCATTTT. Translating gives CAWSGRGLYNQPQHF.

This chain links TRBV18 with TRBJ2-2, with D unclear. This CDR3 region has 15 residues. The germline V gene has CDR1 KGHSH and CDR2 LQKENI. V dropped 3 bases and J dropped 2 bases, with 10 bases sitting between them. The CDR3 reads CASSPVALNTGELFF. CDR3 coding DNA: TGTGCCAGCTCACCGGTCGCACTAAACACCGGGGAGCTGTTTTTT. Full variable domain (missing parts from reference TRBV18 and TRBJ2-2): NAGVMQNPRHLVRRRGQEARLRCSPMKGHSHVYWYRQLPEEGLKFMVYLQKENIIDESGMPKERFSAEFPKEGPSILRIQQVVRGDSAAYFCASSPVALNTGELFFGEGSRLTVL.